The 25 T cell receptor beta chains listed next were all sequenced from one sample in a study of T-cell reconstitution after alpha-beta-depleted transplantation in children. Researchers prepared the TCRbeta library using unique molecular identifiers, the study reports. TCRdb itself ran the PCR reads through MiXCR, one entry per CDR3 protein. The table includes roughly 220,000 distinct CDR3 sequences, over 9.5% detected once. Sequenced here: PBMCs from the stem cell graft donor, sampled from the stem cell graft. These receptors came from a human donor who donated a stem cell graft to a child with SCID.

This clonotype was counted many times. This chain joins TRBV29-1 and TRBJ2-1; D not resolved. V was shortened by 4 bases and J by 5 bases, with 15 bases between the two germline ends. Germline V lookup: CDR1 SQVTM, CDR2 ANQGSEA. This CDR3 has 14 amino acids. As DNA, the CDR3 is TGCAGCGTTGTCCCCGATCTGGGGAACAATGAGCAGTTCTTC. Amino acid sequence: CSVVPDLGNNEQFF.

This clonotype was seen repeatedly, ten times or more. This chain links TRBV5-1 with TRBJ1-4; D is unresolved. There are 14 residues in the CDR3. V lost 4 bases, J lost 7 bases, and 14 bases lay in between. Germline CDR1 SGHRS, CDR2 YFSETQ. CDR3 region: CASSPSLDTEKLFF. In DNA form, the CDR3 reads TGCGCCAGCAGCCCCTCCCTAGACACTGAAAAACTGTTTTTT.

This clonotype was found many times. The chain joins TRBV6-1 to TRBJ1-1; possible D gene TRBD1, 5 bases. Germline values: CDR1 MNHNS, CDR2 SASEGT. Trimming stripped 7 bases from V and 1 base from J, with 13 bases between. The CDR3 totals 14 residues. The CDR3 region has the DNA TGTGCCAGCAACAGAGGGACGGCGAACACTGAAGCTTTCTTT. It is translated as CASNRGTANTEAFF.

This clonotype was observed many times. The rearrangement joins TRBV2 to TRBJ1-4; possibly TRBD1 for D (5 bases). Per germline, CDR1 SNHLY and CDR2 FYNNEI. This CDR3 comprises 14 residues. The V gene lost 8 bases and the J gene lost 3 bases, with 13 bases spanning the gap. CDR3 residues: CASRMGGANEKLFF. In DNA, the CDR3 is TGTGCCAGCCGGATGGGGGGTGCTAATGAAAAACTGTTTTTT.

This clonotype showed up many times. The chain links TRBV29-1 to TRBJ1-4, with TRBD1 as a possible D gene (5 bases). Germline loops: CDR1 SQVTM, CDR2 ANQGSEA. The CDR3 sequence is 11 residues long. V was clipped by 4 bases and J by 7 bases, with 7 bases between them. CDR3 in amino acids: CSVAGAEKLFF. The CDR3 coding sequence is TGCAGCGTTGCTGGGGCTGAAAAACTGTTTTTT.

This clonotype was seen repeatedly, ten times or more. The chain combines TRBV6-2 or TRBV6-3 with TRBJ2-7, with TRBD2 matching over 8 bases. The CDR3 spans 15 residues. CDR1 MNHEY and CDR2 SVGEGT come from the germline V gene. Trimming took 5 bases from V and 2 from J; bases not matched to a gene: 8. CDR3 DNA sequence: TGTGCCAGCAGTAGCTCCGGGGGGGTAACCTACGAGCAGTACTTC. Translating gives CASSSSGGVTYEQYF.

In its sample, this clonotype was seen many times. The chain combines TRBV2 with TRBJ2-7; tentative D call: TRBD1 (6 bases). The CDR3 length is 14 residues. Germline CDR1 SNHLY, CDR2 FYNNEI. V was shortened by 5 bases and J by 0 bases, with 11 bases between the two germline ends. The CDR3 here is CASSLQGSSYEQYF. As DNA, the CDR3 is TGTGCCAGCAGTCTCCAGGGGAGCTCCTACGAGCAGTACTTC.

Many counts were recorded for this clonotype. V usage is TRBV4-3 and J usage is TRBJ1-4, with D possibly being TRBD1 (5 bases). Trimming took 0 bases from V and 6 from J, leaving 11 bases between them. The CDR3 sequence is 15 residues long. Germline CDR1 and CDR2: LGHNA and YSLEER. The CDR3, as DNA: TGCGCCAGCAGCCAAGAGTTCAGGGCACATGAAAAACTGTTTTTT. Protein sequence: CASSQEFRAHEKLFF.

This clonotype came up many times. This chain links TRBV11-2 with TRBJ2-3; D remains ambiguous. V dropped 2 bases and J dropped 6 bases, with 9 bases sitting between them. This CDR3 has 13 residues. Germline V gene data show CDR1 as SGHAT and CDR2 as FQNNGV. The CDR3 is CASSLPGSDTQYF. The CDR3 nucleotides read TGTGCCAGCAGCTTACCCGGGTCGGATACGCAGTATTTT. Supplemented by reference TRBV11-2 and TRBJ2-3, the full variable domain reads EAGVAQSPRYKIIEKRQSVAFWCNPISGHATLYWYQQILGQGPKLLIQFQNNGVVDDSQLPKDRFSAERLKGVDSTLKIQPAKLEDSAVYLCASSLPGSDTQYFGPGTRLTVL.

This clonotype was recorded at least ten times. V and J are TRBV10-3 and TRBJ2-1; possible D gene TRBD1, 5 bases. Trimming left V 5 bases short and J 5 bases short, with 16 bases between. Germline V CDR1 and CDR2: ENHRY, SYGVKD. The CDR3 runs to 15 residues. CDR3 sequence (DNA): TGTGCCATCAGTTCCTCAGGGTGGTCCCACAATGAGCAGTTCTTC. Encoded protein: CAISSSGWSHNEQFF.

This clonotype was counted at least ten times. The rearrangement uses TRBV27 and TRBJ1-2; 11 bases match TRBD1. Trimming at V came to 6 bases and at J to 3 bases, leaving 3 bases not matched to a gene. The CDR3 has 14 amino acids. Germline assignment: CDR1 MNHEY and CDR2 SMNVEV (reference sequence). CDR3: CASSRDRGDYGYTF. The CDR3 bases are TGTGCCAGCAGCAGGGACAGGGGGGACTATGGCTACACCTTC.

This clonotype was detected many times. This chain links TRBV15 with TRBJ2-1; D remains unclear. Trimming removed 0 bases from V and 6 bases from J, with 6 bases in between. The CDR3 runs to 13 residues. Per the germline V gene, CDR1 is LNHNV and CDR2 is YYDKDF (reference sequence). CDR3 bases: TGTGCCACCAGCAGAGATCCAACCAATGAGCAGTTCTTC. Its translation is CATSRDPTNEQFF.

This clonotype was detected many times. The rearrangement joins TRBV5-6 to TRBJ2-7; 7 nucleotides align to TRBD1. The CDR3 is 14 residues long. CDR1 is SGHDT, CDR2 YYEEEE, per germline. V trimming: 0 bases; J trimming: 1 base; junction bases outside the gene matches: 1. In nucleotides, the CDR3 is TGTGCCAGCAGCTTGGGGGGACAGTCCTACGAGCAGTACTTC. As protein: CASSLGGQSYEQYF.

This clonotype was seen many times. This sequence joins TRBV5-1 and TRBJ2-1, with TRBD1 matching 9 bases. V trimming: 4 bases; J trimming: 6 bases; junction bases outside the gene matches: 8. In germline, CDR1 is SGHRS, CDR2 YFSETQ. The CDR3 loop spans 15 amino acids. The CDR3 nucleotides are TGCGCCAGCAGCGACCCGGGACAGGGCTCCAATGAGCAGTTCTTC. Translating gives CASSDPGQGSNEQFF.

A remark on this clonotype: A much more abundant neighbour one base away suggests this may be a read error. The chain joins TRBV20-1 to TRBJ2-5, with D maybe TRBD2 (6 bases). Germline V lookup: CDR1 DFQATT, CDR2 SNEGSKA (reference sequence). Trimming cost V 6 bases and J 5 bases, with 16 bases left between them. This CDR3 has 13 residues. This CDR3 reads CSAGGEIGETQYF. In nucleotides, the CDR3 is TGCAGTGCAGGCGGGGAGATAGGGGAGACCCAGTACTTC.

This clonotype was observed at least ten times. The chain employs TRBV20-1 and TRBJ1-1; D unclear. The V end was cut by 0 bases, the J end by 0 bases, with 8 bases between. The germline V gene has CDR1 DFQATT and CDR2 SNEGSKA (reference sequence). The CDR3 contains 14 residues. The CDR3 protein is CSARELRLNTEAFF. For the CDR3, the DNA is TGCAGTGCTAGAGAGTTGCGGCTGAACACTGAAGCTTTCTTT.

There are many counts of this clonotype. This rearrangement joins TRBV12-3 or TRBV12-4 to TRBJ1-5; 7 bases align to TRBD1. The CDR3 contains 14 residues. V was pared by 6 bases and J by 4 bases, with 6 bases of the junction left unmatched. The CDR3, as DNA: TGTGCCAGCAGATACGACAGGGTTAATCAGCCCCAGCATTTT. It encodes CASRYDRVNQPQHF.

The table lists this clonotype with many counts. Written as DNA, the CDR3 is TGTGCCAGCAGCAAGACAGCATCACTCTCTGGGGCCAACGTCCTGACTTTC. Translated: CASSKTASLSGANVLTF. The rearrangement joins TRBV11-2 to TRBJ2-6; TRBD1 is a possible D gene (5 bases). Germline V gene sequence: CDR1 SGHAT, CDR2 FQNNGV. This CDR3 spans 17 amino acids. Trimming shortened V by 5 bases and J by 0 bases, and 14 bases separated the two germline ends.

This clonotype was counted at least ten times. The chain has TRBV12-3 or TRBV12-4 and TRBJ2-3; TRBD1 matches 8 bases. This CDR3 is 16 amino acids long. V shed 7 bases, J shed 2 bases, and the junction held 11 bases outside the gene matches. Here the CDR3 reads CASKLDRGVTTDTQYF. For the CDR3, the DNA is TGTGCCAGCAAGCTTGACAGGGGAGTTACCACAGATACGCAGTATTTT.

This clonotype has only a few counts. This chain links TRBV5-6 with TRBJ1-1; D gene unclear. Trimming cost V 0 bases and J 4 bases, with 16 bases left between them. The CDR3 has 16 residues. Germline lookup yields CDR1 SGHDT and CDR2 YYEEEE. DNA of the CDR3: TGTGCCAGCAGCTTGGTCTACGGGATGGCGGGCACTGAAGCTTTCTTT. It codes for CASSLVYGMAGTEAFF.

This clonotype was counted many times. The chain links TRBV20-1 to TRBJ2-3; no definite D call. V was clipped by 3 bases and J by 6 bases, with 13 bases between them. The CDR3 sequence is 13 residues long. In germline, CDR1 is DFQATT, CDR2 SNEGSKA (reference sequence). CDR3 DNA: TGCAGTGCTAGTAGCATCGATGGGGATACGCAGTATTTT. This gives the protein CSASSIDGDTQYF.

This clonotype has ten or more counts. The chain recombines TRBV5-1 with TRBJ1-6; tentatively, D is TRBD1 (6 bases). CDR3 size: 14 residues. Trimming stripped 5 bases from V and 9 bases from J, with 15 bases between. Germline V gives CDR1 SGHRS, CDR2 YFSETQ. This chain's CDR3 is CASSDGGGASPLHF. CDR3 nucleotides: TGCGCCAGCAGTGACGGCGGGGGCGCTTCACCCCTCCACTTT.

This clonotype has ten or more counts. The CDR3 protein is CASSSVGTNTEAFF. The CDR3 DNA reads TGCGCCAGCAGCTCGGTGGGGACTAACACTGAAGCTTTCTTT. The chain recombines TRBV5-1 with TRBJ1-1; TRBD1 is a possible D gene (5 bases). The CDR3 runs to 14 residues. V was trimmed by 3 bases and J by 2 bases, leaving 11 bases between them. Per germline, CDR1 SGHRS and CDR2 YFSETQ.

This clonotype was counted at least ten times. This sequence joins TRBV7-2 and TRBJ2-3; 8 nucleotides align to TRBD1. With V trimmed by 6 bases and J by 7 bases, 9 bases remained unmatched. The CDR3 runs 14 residues. Per germline, CDR1 SGHTA and CDR2 FQGNSA. CDR3 coding DNA: TGTGCCAGCAGGGCAACAGGGGGAGTCAATACGCAGTATTTT. It codes for CASRATGGVNTQYF.

This clonotype was observed at least ten times. J is TRBJ1-6 and V is TRBV5-6, with 10 positions matching TRBD1. From germline, CDR1 is SGHDT and CDR2 YYEEEE. The CDR3 runs to 16 residues. V was pared by 4 bases and J by 7 bases, with 8 bases of the junction left unmatched. CDR3 amino acids: CASSNKPGQGNSPLHF. For the CDR3, the DNA is TGTGCCAGCAGCAACAAACCGGGACAGGGGAATTCACCCCTCCACTTT.